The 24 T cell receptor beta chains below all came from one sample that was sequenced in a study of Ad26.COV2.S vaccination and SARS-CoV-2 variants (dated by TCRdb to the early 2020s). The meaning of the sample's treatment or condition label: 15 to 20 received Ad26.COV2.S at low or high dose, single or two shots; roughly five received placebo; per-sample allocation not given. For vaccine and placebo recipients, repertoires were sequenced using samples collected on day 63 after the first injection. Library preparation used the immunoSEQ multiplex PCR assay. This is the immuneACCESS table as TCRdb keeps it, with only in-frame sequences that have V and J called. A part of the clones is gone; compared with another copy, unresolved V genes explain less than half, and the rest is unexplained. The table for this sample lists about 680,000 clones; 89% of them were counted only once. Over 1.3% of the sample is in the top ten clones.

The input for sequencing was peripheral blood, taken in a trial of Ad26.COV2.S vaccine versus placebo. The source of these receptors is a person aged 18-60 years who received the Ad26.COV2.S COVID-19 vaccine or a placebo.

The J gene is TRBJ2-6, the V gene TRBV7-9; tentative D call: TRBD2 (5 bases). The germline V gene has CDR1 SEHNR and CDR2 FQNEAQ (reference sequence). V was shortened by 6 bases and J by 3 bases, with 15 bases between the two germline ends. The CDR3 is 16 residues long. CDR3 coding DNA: TGTGCCAGCAGTTTGCCCCGGGGTAGTGGGGCCAACGTCCTGACTTTC. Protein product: CASSLPRGSGANVLTF.

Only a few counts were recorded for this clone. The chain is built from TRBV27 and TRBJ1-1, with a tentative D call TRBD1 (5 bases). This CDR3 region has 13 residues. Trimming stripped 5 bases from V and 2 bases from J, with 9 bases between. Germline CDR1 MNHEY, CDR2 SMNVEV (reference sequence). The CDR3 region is CASSAGTNTEAFF. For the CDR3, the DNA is TGTGCCAGCAGTGCCGGGACCAACACTGAAGCTTTCTTT.

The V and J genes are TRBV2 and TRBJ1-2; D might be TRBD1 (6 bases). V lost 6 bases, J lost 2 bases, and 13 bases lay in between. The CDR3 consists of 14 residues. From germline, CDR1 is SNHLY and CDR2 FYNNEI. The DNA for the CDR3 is TGTGCCAGCAGATCGAGGACAGCAAACTATGGCTACACCTTC. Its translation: CASRSRTANYGYTF.

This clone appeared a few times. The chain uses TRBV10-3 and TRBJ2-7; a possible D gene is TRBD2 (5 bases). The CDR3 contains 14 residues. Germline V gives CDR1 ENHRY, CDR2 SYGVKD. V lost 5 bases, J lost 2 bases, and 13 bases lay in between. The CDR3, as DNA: TGTGCCATCAGTACTCTAGCTGGCCCCTACGAGCAGTACTTC. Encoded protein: CAISTLAGPYEQYF.

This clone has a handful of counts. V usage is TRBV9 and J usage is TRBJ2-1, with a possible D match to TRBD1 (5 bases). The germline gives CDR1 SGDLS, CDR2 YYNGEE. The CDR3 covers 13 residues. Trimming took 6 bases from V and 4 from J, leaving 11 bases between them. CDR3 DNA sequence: TGTGCCAGCACGGCAGGGTCGTACAATGAGCAGTTCTTC. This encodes CASTAGSYNEQFF.

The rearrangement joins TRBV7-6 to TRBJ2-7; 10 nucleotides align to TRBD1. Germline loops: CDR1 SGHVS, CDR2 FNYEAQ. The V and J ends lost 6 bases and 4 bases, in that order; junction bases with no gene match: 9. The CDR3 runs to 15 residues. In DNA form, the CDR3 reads TGTGCCAGCAGGCTCACCGGGACAGGGGAATACGAGCAGTACTTC. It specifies CASRLTGTGEYEQYF.

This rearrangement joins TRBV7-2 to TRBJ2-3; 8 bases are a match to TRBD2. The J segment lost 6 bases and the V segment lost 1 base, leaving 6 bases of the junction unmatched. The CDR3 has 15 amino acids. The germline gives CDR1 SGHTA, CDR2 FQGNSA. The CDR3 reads CASSLDGGAWDTQYF. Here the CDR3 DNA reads TGTGCCAGCAGCTTAGACGGGGGGGCCTGGGATACGCAGTATTTT. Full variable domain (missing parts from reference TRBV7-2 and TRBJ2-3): GAGVSQSPSNKVTEKGKDVELRCDPISGHTALYWYRQSLGQGLEFLIYFQGNSAPDKSGLPSDRFSAERTGGSVSTLTIQRTQQEDSAVYLCASSLDGGAWDTQYFGPGTRLTVL.

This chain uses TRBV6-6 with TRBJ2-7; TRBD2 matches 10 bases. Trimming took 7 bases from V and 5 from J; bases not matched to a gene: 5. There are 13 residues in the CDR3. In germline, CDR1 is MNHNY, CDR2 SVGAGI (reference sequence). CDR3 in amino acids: CASTRLAGDEQYF. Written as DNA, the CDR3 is TGTGCCAGCACGAGGCTAGCGGGAGACGAGCAGTACTTC.

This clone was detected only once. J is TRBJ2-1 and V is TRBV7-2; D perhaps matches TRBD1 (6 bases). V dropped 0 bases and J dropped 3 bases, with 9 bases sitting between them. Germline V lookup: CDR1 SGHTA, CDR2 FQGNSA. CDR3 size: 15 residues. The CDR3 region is CASSLATGNYNEQFF. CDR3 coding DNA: TGTGCCAGCAGCTTAGCCACAGGGAACTACAATGAGCAGTTCTTC.

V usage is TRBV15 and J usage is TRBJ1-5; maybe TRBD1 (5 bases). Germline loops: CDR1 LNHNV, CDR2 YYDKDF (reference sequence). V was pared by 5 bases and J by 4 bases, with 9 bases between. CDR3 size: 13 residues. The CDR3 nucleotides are TGTGCCACCAGCTGGGAGGGGAATCAGCCCCAGCATTTT. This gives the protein CATSWEGNQPQHF.

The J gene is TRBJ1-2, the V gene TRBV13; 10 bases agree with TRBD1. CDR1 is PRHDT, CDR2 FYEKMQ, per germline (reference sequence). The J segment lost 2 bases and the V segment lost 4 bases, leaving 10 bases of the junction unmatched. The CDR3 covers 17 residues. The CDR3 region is CASSSRQGASLNYGYTF. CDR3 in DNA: TGTGCCAGCAGCTCCCGACAGGGGGCGTCTTTGAACTATGGCTACACCTTC.

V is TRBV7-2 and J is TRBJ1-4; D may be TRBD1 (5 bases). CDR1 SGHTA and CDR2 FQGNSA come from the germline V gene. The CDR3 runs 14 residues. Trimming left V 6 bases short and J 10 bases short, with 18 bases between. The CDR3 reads CASSPGGVVGKLFF. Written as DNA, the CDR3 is TGTGCCAGCAGTCCCGGGGGGGTGGTGGGAAAACTGTTTTTT.

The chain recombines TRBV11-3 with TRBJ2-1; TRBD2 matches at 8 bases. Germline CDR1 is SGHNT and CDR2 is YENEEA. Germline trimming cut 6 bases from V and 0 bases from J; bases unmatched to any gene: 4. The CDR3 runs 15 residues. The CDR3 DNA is TGTGCCAGCAGTCCAGCGGGAGTCTCCTACAATGAGCAGTTCTTC. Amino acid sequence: CASSPAGVSYNEQFF.

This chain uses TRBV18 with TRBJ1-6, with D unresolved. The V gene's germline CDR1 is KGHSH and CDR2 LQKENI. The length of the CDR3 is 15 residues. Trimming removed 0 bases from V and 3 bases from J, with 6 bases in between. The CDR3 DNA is TGTGCCAGCTCACCACCGGGAAACTATAATTCACCCCTCCACTTT. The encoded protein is CASSPPGNYNSPLHF.

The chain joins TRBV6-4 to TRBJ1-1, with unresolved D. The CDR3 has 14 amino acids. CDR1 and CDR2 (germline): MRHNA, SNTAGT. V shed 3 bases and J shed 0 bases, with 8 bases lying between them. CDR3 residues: CASSERYMNTEAFF. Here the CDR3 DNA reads TGTGCCAGCAGTGAACGTTACATGAACACTGAAGCTTTCTTT.

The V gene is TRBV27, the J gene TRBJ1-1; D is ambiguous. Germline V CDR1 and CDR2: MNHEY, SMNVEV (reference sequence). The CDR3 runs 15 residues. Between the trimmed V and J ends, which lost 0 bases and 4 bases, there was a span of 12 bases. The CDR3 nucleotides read TGTGCCAGCAGTTTATCGAAGGTCGGCGGCACTGAAGCTTTCTTT. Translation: CASSLSKVGGTEAFF.

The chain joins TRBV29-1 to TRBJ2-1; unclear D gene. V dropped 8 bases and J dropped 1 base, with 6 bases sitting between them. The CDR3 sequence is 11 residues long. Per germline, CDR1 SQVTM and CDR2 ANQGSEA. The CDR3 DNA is TGCAGCCATAAGTCCTACAATGAGCAGTTCTTC. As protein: CSHKSYNEQFF.

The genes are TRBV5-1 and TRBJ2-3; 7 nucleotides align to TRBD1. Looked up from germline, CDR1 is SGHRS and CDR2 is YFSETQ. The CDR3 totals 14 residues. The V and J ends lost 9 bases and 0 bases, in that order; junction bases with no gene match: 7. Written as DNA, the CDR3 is TGCGCCACCGCCGGGACAGCCAGCACAGATACGCAGTATTTT. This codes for CATAGTASTDTQYF.

This CDR3 reads CASSARQVTAYEQYF. The CDR3 region has the DNA TGTGCCAGCAGCGCCCGACAAGTAACAGCCTACGAGCAGTACTTC. The rearrangement links TRBV7-2 to TRBJ2-7; D is uncertain. This CDR3 contains 15 residues. Per germline, CDR1 SGHTA and CDR2 FQGNSA. With 5 bases removed from V and 2 bases from J, the gap between germline ends came to 16 bases.

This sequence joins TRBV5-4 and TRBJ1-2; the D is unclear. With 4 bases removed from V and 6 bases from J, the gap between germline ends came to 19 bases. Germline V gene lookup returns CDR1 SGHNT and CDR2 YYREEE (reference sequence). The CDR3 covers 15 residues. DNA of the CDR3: TGTGCCAGCAGCGGCGGGATTATAGCAGATAATGGCTACACCTTC. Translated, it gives CASSGGIIADNGYTF.

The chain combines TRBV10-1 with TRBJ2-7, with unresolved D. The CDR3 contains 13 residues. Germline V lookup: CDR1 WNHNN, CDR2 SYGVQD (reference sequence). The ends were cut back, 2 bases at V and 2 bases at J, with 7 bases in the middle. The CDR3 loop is CASSEPGTYEQYF. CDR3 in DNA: TGCGCCAGCAGTGAGCCCGGAACCTACGAGCAGTACTTC.

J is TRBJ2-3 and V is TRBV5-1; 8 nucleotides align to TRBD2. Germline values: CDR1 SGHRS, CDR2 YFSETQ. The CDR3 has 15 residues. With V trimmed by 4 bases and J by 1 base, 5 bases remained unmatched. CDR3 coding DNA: TGCGCCAGCAGCATTTCCGGGGGGGGCACAGATACGCAGTATTTT. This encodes CASSISGGGTDTQYF.

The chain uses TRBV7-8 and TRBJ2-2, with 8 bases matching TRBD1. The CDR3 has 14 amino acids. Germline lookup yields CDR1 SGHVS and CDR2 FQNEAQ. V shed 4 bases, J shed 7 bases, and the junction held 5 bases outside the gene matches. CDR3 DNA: TGTGCCAGCAGCTCCAGGGGGCATTACGGGGAGCTGTTTTTT. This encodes CASSSRGHYGELFF.

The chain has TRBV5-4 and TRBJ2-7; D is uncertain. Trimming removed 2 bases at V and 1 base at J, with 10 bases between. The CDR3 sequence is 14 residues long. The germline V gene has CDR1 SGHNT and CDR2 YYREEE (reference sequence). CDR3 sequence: CASSFQHGSYEQYF. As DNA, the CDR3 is TGTGCCAGCAGCTTCCAACATGGTTCCTACGAGCAGTACTTC.